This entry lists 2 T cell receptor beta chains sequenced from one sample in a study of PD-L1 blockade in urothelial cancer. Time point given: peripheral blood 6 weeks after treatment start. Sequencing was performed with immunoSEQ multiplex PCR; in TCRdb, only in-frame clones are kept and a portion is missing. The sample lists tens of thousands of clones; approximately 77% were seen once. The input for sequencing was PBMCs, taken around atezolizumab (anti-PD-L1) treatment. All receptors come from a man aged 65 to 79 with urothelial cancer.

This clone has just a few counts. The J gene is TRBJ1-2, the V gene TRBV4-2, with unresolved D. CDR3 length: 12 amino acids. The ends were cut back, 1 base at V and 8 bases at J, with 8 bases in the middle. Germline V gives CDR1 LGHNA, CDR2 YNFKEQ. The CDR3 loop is CASSQGVRGYTF. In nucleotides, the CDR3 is TGTGCCAGCAGCCAAGGAGTGAGAGGCTACACCTTC.

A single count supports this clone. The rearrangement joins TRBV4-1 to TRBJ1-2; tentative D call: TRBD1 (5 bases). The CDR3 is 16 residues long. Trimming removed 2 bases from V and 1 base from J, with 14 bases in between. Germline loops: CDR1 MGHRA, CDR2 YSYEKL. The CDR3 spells CASSQFPRGLNYGYTF. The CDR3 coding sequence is TGCGCCAGCAGCCAATTTCCGAGGGGACTTAACTATGGCTACACCTTC.